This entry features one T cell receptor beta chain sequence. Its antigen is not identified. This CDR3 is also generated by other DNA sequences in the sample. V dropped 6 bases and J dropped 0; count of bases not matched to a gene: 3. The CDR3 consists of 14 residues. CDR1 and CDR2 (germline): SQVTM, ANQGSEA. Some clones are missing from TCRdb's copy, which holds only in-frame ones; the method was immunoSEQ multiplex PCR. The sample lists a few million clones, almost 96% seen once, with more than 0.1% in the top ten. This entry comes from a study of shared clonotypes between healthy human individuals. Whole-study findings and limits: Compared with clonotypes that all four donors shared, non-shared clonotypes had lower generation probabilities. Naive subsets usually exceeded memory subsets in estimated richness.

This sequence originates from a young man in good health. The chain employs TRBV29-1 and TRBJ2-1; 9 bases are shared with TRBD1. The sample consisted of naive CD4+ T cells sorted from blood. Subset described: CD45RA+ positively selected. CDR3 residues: CSVGTGSSYNEQFF. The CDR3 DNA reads TGCAGCGTGGGGACAGGGAGCTCCTACAATGAGCAGTTCTTC.